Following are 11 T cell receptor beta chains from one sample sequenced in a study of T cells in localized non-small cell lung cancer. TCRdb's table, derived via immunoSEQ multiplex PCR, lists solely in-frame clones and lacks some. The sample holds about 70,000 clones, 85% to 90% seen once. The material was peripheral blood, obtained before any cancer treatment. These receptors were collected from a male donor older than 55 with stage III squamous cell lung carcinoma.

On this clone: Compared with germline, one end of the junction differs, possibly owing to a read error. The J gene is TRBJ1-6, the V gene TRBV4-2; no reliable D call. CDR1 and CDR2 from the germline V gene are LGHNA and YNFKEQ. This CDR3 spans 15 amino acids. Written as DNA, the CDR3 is TGTGCCAGCAGCCAAGAAACATCCTTTAATTCACCCCTCCACTTT. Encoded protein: CASSQETSFNSPLHF.

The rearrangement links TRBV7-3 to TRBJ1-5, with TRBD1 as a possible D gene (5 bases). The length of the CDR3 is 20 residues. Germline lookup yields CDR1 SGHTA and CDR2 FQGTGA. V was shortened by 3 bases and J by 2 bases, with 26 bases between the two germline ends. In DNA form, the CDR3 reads TGTGCCAGCAGCTTGACTTGGGGGACCATGCATCCAATTGGCAATCAGCCCCAGCATTTT. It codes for CASSLTWGTMHPIGNQPQHF. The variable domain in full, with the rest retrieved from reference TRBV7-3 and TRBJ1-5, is GAGVSQTPSNKVTEKGKYVELRCDPISGHTALYWYRQSLGQGPEFLIYFQGTGAADDSGLPNDRFFAVRPEGSVSTLKIQRTERGDSAVYLCASSLTWGTMHPIGNQPQHFGDGTRLSIL.

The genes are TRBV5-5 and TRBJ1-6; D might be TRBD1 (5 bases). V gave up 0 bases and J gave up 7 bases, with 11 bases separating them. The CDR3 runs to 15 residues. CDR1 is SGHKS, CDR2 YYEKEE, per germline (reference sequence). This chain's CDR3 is CASSLELGLNSPLHF. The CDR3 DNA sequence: TGTGCCAGCAGCTTGGAATTGGGGCTAAATTCACCCCTCCACTTT.

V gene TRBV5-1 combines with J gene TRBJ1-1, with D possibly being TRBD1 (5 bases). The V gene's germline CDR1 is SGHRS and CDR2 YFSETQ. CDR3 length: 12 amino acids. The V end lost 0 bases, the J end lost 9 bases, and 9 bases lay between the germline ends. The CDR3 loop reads CASSLVGAQAFF. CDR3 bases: TGCGCCAGCAGCTTGGTTGGGGCGCAAGCTTTCTTT.

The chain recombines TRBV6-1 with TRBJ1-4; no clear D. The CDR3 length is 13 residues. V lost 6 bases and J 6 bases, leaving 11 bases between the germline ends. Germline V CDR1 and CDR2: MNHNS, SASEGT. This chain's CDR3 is CASSLGVYEKLFF. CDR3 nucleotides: TGTGCCAGCAGCCTTGGGGTATATGAAAAACTGTTTTTT.

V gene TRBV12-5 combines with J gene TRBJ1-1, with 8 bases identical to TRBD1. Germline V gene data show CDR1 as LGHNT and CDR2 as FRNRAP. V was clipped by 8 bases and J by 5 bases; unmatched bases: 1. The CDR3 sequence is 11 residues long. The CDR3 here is CASTGGTEAFF. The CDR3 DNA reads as TGTGCTAGTACAGGGGGGACTGAAGCTTTCTTT.

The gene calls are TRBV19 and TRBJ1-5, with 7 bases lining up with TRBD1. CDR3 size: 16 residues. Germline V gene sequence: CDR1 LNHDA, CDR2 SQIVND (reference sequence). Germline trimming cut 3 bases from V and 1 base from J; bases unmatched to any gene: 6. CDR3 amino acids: CASSMPDRASNQPQHF. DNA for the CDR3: TGTGCCAGTAGTATGCCTGACAGGGCAAGCAATCAGCCCCAGCATTTT. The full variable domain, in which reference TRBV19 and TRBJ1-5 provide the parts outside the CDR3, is DGGITQSPKYLFRKEGQNVTLSCEQNLNHDAMYWYRQDPGQGLRLIYYSQIVNDFQKGDIAEGYSVSREKKESFPLTVTSAQKNPTAFYLCASSMPDRASNQPQHFGDGTRLSIL.

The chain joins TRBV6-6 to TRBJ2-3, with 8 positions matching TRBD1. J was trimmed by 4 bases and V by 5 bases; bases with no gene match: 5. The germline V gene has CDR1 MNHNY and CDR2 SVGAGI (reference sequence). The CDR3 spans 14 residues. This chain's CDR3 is CASSRTGRADTQYF. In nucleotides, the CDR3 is TGTGCCAGCAGTAGGACAGGGAGAGCAGATACGCAGTATTTT.

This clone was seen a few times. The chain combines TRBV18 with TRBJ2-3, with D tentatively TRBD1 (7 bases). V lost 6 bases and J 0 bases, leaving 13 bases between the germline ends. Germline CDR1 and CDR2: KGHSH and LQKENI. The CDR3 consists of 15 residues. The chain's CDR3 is CASSEGQTSTDTQYF. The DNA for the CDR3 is TGTGCCAGCTCGGAGGGACAGACTAGCACAGATACGCAGTATTTT.

The CDR3 loop is CASSDGFGAPGNTIYF. The CDR3 DNA reads as TGTGCCAGCAGCGATGGGTTCGGAGCCCCTGGAAACACCATATATTTT. The chain is built from TRBV5-4 and TRBJ1-3; no clear D. Germline CDR1 reads SGHNT; CDR2 reads YYREEE (reference sequence). V shed 4 bases and J shed 2 bases, with 16 bases lying between them. This CDR3 has 16 amino acids.

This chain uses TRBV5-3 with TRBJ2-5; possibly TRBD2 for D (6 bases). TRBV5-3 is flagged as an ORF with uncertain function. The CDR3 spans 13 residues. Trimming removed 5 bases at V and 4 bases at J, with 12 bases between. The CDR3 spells CARSVVGGETQYF. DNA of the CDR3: TGTGCCAGAAGTGTGGTGGGGGGAGAGACCCAGTACTTC.